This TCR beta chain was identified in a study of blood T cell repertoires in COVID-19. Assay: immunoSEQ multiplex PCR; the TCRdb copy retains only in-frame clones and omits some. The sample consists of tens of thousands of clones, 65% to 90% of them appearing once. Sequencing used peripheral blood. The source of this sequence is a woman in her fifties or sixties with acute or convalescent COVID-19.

CDR3 residues: CASCRQHNYGYTF. CDR3 in DNA: TGTGCCAGCTGTAGACAGCATAACTATGGCTACACCTTC. This chain joins TRBV6-5 and TRBJ1-2; maybe TRBD1 (5 bases). Trimming stripped 8 bases from V and 1 base from J, with 11 bases between. Germline-derived CDR1 and CDR2 are MNHEY and SVGAGI. The CDR3 contains 13 residues.